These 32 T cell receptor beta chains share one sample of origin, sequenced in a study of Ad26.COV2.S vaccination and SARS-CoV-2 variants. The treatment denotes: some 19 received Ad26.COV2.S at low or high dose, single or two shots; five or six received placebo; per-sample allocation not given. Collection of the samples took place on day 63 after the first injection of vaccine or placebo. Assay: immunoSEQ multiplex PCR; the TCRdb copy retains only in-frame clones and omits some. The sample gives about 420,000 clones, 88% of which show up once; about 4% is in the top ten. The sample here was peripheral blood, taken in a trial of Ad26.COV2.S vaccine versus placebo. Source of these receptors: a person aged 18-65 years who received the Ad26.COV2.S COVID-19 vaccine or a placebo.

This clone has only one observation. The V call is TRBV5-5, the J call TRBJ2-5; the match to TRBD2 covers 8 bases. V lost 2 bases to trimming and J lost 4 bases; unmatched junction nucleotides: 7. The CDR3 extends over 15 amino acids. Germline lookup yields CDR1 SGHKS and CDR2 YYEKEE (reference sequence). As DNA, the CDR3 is TGTGCCAGCAGCTTAATAACGGGGGGGCTAGAGACCCAGTACTTC. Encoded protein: CASSLITGGLETQYF.

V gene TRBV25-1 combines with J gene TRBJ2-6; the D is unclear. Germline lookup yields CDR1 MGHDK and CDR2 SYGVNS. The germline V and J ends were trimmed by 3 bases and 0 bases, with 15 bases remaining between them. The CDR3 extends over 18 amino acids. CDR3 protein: CASSDPTVWLSGANVLTF. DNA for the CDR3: TGTGCCAGCAGTGACCCCACGGTGTGGCTCTCTGGGGCCAACGTCCTGACTTTC.

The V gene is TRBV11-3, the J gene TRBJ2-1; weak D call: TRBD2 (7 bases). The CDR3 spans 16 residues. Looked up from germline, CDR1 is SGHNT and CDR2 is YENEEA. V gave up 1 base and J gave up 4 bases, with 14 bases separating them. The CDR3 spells CASSLVSGGLYNEQFF. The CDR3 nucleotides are TGTGCCAGCAGCTTAGTTTCGGGGGGCCTTTACAATGAGCAGTTCTTC.

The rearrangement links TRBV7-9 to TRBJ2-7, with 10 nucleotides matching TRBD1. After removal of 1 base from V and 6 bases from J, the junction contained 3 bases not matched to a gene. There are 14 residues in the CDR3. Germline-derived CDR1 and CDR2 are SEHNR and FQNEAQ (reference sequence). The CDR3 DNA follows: TGTGCCAGCAGCTTAGTGGGACAGGGGTTCGAGCAGTACTTC. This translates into CASSLVGQGFEQYF.

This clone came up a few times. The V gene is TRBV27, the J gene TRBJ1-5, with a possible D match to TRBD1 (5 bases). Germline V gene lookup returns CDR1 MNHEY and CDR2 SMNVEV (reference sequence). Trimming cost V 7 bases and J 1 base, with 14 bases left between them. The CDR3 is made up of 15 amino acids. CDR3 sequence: CASTESGTSNQPQHF. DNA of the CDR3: TGTGCCAGCACCGAAAGCGGGACCAGCAATCAGCCCCAGCATTTT.

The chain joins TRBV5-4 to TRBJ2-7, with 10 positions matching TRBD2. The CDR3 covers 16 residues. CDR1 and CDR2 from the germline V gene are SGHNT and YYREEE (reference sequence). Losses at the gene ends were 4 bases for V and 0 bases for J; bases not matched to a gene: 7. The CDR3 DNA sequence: TGTGCCAGCAGCCGGCTAGGACTAGCGGCCTCCTACGAGCAGTACTTC. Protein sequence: CASSRLGLAASYEQYF.

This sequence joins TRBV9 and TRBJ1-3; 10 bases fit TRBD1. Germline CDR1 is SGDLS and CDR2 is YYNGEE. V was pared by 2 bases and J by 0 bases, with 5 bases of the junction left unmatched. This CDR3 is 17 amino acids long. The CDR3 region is CASSVGTGASSGNTIYF. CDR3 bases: TGTGCCAGCAGCGTGGGGACAGGGGCCTCCTCTGGAAACACCATATATTTT.

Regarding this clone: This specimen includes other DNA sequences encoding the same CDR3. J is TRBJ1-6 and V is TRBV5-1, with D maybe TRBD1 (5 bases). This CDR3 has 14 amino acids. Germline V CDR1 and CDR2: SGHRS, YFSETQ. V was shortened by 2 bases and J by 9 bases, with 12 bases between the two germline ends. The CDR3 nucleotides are TGCGCCAGCAGCTTCACAGGAGGAGGTTCACCCCTCCACTTT. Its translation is CASSFTGGGSPLHF.

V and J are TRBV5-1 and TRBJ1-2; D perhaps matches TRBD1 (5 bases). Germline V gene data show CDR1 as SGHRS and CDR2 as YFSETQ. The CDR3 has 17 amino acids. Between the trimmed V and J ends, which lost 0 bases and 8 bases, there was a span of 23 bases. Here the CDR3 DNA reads TGCGCCAGCAGCTTGGCGGCAGGGAGGCCTGGAAAGTCGGGCTACACCTTC. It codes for CASSLAAGRPGKSGYTF.

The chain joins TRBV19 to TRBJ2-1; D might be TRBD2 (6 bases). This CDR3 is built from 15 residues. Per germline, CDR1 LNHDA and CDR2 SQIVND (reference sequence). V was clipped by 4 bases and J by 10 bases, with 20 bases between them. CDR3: CASSTNFGGAGEQFF. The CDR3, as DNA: TGTGCCAGTAGTACGAATTTCGGAGGGGCGGGCGAGCAGTTCTTC.

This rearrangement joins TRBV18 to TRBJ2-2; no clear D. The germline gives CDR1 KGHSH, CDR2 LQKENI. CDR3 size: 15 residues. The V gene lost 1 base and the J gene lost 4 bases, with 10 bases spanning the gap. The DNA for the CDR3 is TGTGCCAGCTCACCACAGGGAATGAGCACCGGGGAGCTGTTTTTT. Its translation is CASSPQGMSTGELFF.

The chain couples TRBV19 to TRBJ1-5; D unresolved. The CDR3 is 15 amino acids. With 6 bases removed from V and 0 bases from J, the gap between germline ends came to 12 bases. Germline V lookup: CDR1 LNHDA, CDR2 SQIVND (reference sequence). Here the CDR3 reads CASSLRSDSNQPQHF. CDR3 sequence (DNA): TGTGCCAGTAGCCTGCGATCGGATAGCAATCAGCCCCAGCATTTT.

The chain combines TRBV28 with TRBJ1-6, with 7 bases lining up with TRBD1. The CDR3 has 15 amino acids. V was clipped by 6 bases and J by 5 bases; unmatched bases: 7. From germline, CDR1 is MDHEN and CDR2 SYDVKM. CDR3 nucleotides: TGTGCCAGCAGGGCAGGGGGGAGACATAATTCACCCCTCCACTTT. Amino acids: CASRAGGRHNSPLHF.

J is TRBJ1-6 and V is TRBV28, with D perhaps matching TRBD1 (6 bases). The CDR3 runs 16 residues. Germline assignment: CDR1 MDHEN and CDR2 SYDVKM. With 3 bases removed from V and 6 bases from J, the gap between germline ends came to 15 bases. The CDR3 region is CASSFGPTGGNSPLHF. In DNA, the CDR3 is TGTGCCAGCAGTTTTGGTCCGACAGGTGGTAATTCACCCCTCCACTTT.

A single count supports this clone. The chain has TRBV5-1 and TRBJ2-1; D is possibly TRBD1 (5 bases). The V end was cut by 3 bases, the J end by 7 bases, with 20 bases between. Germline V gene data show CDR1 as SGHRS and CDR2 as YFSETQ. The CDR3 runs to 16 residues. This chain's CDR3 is CASSSPATQVSNEQFF. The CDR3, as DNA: TGCGCCAGCAGCTCCCCCGCGACACAGGTCTCTAATGAGCAGTTCTTC.

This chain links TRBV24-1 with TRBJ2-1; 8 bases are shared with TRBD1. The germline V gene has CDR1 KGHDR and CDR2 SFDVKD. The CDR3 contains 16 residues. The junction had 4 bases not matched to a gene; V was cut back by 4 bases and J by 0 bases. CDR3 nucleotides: TGTGCCACCAGTGACAACAGGGGGAGCTCCTACAATGAGCAGTTCTTC. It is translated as CATSDNRGSSYNEQFF.

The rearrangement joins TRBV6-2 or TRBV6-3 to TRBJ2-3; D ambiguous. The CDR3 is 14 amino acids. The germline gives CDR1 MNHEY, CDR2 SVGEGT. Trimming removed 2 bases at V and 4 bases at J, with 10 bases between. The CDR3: CASSYGSRADTQYF. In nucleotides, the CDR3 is TGTGCCAGCAGTTACGGCAGCCGCGCAGATACGCAGTATTTT.

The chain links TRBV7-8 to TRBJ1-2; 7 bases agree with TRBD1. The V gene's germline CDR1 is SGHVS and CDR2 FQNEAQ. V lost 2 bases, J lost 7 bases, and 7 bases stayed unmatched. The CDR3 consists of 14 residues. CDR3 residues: CASSLTDRTSGYTF. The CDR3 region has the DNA TGTGCCAGCAGCTTAACGGACAGGACCTCTGGCTACACCTTC.

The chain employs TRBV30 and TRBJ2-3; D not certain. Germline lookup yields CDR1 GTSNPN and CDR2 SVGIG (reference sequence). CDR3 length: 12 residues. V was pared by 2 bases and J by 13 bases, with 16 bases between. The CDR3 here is CAWSFAASKKYF. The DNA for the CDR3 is TGTGCCTGGAGTTTCGCGGCTAGTAAAAAGTATTTT. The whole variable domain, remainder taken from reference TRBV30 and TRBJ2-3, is SQTIHQWPATLVQPVGSPLSLECTVEGTSNPNLYWYRQAAGRGLQLLFYSVGIGQISSEVPQNLSASRPQDRQFILSSKKLLLSDSGFYLCAWSFAASKKYFGPGTRLTVL.

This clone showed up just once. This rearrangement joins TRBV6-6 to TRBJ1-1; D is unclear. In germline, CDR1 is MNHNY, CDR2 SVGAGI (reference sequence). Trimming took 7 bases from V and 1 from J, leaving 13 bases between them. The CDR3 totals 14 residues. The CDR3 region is CASKGGARNTEAFF. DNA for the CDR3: TGTGCCAGCAAAGGAGGAGCAAGGAACACTGAAGCTTTCTTT.

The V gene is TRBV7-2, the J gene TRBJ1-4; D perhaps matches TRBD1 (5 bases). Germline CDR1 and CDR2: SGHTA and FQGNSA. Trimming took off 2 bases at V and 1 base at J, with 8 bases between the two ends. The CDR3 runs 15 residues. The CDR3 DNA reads TGTGCCAGCAGCTTAATGGGGGGAACTAATGAAAAACTGTTTTTT. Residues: CASSLMGGTNEKLFF.

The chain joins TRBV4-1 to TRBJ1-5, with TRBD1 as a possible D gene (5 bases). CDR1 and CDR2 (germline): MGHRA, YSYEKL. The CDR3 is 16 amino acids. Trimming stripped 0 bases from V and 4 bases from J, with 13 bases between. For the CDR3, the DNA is TGCGCCAGCAGCCAAGATTCAGGGAGGACAAATCAGCCCCAGCATTTT. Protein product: CASSQDSGRTNQPQHF.

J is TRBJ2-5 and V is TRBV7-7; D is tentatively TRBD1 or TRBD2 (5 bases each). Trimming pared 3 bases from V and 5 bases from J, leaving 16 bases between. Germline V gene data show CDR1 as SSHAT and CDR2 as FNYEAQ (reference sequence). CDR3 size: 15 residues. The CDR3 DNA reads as TGTGCCAGCAGCTTTATCGGTCCTGGGGACGAGACCCAGTACTTC. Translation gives CASSFIGPGDETQYF.

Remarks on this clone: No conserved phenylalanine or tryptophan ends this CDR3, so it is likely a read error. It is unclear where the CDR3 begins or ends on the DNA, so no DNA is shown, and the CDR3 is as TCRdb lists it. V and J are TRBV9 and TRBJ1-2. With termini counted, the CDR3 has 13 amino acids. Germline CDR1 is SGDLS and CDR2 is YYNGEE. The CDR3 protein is CASSAPLGGVPIL.

The CDR3, as DNA: TGCAGCGTGGAGACAGGTGCAACTGAAGCTTTCTTT. Its protein is CSVETGATEAFF. This rearrangement joins TRBV29-1 to TRBJ1-1; D is possibly TRBD1 (6 bases). V was pared by 6 bases and J by 5 bases, with 13 bases between. From germline, CDR1 is SQVTM and CDR2 ANQGSEA. The CDR3 contains 12 residues.

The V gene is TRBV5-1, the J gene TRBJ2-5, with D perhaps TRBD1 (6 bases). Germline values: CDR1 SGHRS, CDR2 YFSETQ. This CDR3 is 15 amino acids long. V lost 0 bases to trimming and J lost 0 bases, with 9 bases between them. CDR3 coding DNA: TGCGCCAGCAGCTTGGGCCAGGGGCACCAAGAGACCCAGTACTTC. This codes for CASSLGQGHQETQYF.

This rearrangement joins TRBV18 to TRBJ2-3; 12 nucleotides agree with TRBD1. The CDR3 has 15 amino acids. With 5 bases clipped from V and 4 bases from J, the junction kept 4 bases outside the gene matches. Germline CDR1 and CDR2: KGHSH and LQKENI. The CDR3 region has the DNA TGTGCCAGCTCAGAGGGACAGGGGGCACCAGATACGCAGTATTTT. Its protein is CASSEGQGAPDTQYF.

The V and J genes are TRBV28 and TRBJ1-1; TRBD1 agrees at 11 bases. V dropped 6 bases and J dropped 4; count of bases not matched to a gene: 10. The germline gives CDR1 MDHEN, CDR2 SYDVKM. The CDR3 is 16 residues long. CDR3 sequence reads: CASSNSLGQGGTEAFF. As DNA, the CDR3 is TGTGCCAGCAGCAACAGTCTGGGACAGGGGGGCACTGAAGCTTTCTTT.

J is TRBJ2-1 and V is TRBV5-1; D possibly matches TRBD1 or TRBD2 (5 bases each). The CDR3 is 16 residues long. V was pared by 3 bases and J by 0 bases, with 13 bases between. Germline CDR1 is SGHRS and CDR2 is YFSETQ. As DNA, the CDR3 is TGCGCCAGCAGCTACTGGGACGGTTCCTCCTACAATGAGCAGTTCTTC. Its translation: CASSYWDGSSYNEQFF.

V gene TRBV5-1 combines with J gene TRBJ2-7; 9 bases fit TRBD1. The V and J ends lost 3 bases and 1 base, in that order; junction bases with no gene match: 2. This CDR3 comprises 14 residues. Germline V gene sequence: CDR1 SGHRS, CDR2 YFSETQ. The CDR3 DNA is TGCGCCAGCAGCTCGACAGGGGGTTCCTACGAGCAGTACTTC. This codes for CASSSTGGSYEQYF.

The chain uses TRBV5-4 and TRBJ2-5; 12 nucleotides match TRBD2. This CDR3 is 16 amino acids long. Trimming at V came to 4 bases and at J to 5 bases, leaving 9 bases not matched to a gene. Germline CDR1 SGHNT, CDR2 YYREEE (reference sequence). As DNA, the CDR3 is TGTGCCAGCAGCCGGGCACTAGCGGGGGGTGAGGAGACCCAGTACTTC. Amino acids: CASSRALAGGEETQYF.

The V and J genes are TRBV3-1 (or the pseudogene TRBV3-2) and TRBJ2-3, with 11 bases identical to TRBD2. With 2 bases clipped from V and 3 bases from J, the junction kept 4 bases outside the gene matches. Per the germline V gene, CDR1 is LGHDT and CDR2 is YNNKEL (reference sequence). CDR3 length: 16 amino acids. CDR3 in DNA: TGTGCCAGCAGCCAACTAAGACTAGCGGGAACAGATACGCAGTATTTT. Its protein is CASSQLRLAGTDTQYF.